This TCR beta chain originates from a study of cytomegalovirus exposure and HLA in healthy donors. CDR1 SGHKS and CDR2 YYEKEE come from the germline V gene (reference sequence). The CDR3 is made up of 14 amino acids. A remark on this clone: Its antigen remains unknown. Relative to the germline gene, one junction end is altered; a read error may explain this.

General study points: An analysis done earlier found most TCR beta V segments productive about 90% or about 30% of the time.

Primers: 60 Vbeta forward and 13 Jbeta reverse. Measured with immunoSEQ multiplex PCR; TCRdb has only the in-frame clones, and not every one. The repertoire holds around 63,000 clones, with more than 60% as singletons. This sequence originates from a woman aged 30 to 39 in good health and CMV-seronegative. The sequenced sample was PBMCs. V usage is TRBV5-5 and J usage is TRBJ1-2; D gene ambiguous. CDR3 coding DNA: TGTGCCAGCACCTTGGAGCCGGGGAACTATGGCTACACCTTC. Translating gives CASTLEPGNYGYTF.